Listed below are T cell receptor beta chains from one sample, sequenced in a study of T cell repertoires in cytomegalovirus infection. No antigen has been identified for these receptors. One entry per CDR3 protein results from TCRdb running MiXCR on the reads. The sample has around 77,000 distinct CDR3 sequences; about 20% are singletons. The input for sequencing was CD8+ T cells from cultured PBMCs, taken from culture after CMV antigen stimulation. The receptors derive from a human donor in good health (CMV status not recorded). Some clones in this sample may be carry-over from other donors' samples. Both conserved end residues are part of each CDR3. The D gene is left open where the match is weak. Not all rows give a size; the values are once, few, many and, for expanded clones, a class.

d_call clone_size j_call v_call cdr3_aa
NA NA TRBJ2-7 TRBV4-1 CASSQDLDSYEQYF
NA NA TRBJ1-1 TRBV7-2 CASSFYRSEAFF
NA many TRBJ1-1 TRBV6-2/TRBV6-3 CASNQGWGTEAFF
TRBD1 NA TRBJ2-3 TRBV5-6 CASSLVGTGNHTDTQYF
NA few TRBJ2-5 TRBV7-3 CASSFGGHQETQYF
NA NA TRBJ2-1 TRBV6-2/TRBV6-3 CASIQSSYNEQFF
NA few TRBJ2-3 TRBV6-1 CASSELSLTDTQYF
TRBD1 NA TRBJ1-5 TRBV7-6 CASSMGQDGQPQHF
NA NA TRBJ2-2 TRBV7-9 CASSSRPNTGELFF
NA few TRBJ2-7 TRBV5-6 CASSFGSSGQYEQYF
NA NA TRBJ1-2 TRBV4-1 CASSQDPSTGYTF
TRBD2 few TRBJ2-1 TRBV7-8 CASSLDVGTSKYNEQFF
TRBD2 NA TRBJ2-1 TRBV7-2 CASSPGLAGESSYNEQFF
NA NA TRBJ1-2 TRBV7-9 CASSGDYYGYTF
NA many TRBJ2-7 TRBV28 CASSFQEAEQYF
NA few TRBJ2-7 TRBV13 CARSPQGREQYF
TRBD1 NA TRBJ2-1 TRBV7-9 CASSPGQGGSYNEQFF
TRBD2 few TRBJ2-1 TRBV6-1 CASSVPRDYSNEQFF
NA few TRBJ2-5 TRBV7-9 CASSHLGETQYF
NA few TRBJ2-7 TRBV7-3 CASSSSEHPTEQYF
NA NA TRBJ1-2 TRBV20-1 CSASPSLLTGDNGYTF
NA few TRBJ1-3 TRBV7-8 CASSLAPPVSSGNTIYF
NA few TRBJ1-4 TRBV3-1 CASSSTDMATNEKLFF
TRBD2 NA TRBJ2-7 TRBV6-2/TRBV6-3 CASSYSLSGGDYEQYF
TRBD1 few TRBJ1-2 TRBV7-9 CASSDGGDRIVYTF
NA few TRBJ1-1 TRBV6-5 CASSYGLTNTEAFF
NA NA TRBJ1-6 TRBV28 CASSFFGDYSPLHF
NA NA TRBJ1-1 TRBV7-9 CASSPPTGNTEAFF
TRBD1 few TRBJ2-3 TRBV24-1 CATSERGQGIRHQYF
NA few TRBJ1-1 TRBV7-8 CASSAQGTNTEAFF
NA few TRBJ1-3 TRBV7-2 CASSLDSHGGNTIYF
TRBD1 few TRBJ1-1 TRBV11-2 CASSMTGTGIMNTEAFF
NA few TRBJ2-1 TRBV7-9 CASSPVRVQAHNEQFF
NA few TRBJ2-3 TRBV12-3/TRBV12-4 CASSFVRGVTDTQYF
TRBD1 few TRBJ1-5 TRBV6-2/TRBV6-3 CASSLIWTGRNQPQHF
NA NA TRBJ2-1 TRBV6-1 CASRELDGSSYNEQFF
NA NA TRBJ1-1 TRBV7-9 CASRYGGNTEAFF
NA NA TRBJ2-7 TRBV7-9 CASSILGNSYEQYF
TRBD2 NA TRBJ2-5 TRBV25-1 CANSDLSSGWGQETQYF
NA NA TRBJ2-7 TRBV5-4 CASSLDAYEQYF
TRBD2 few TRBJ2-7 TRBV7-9 CASSRPSGGKVSPYEQYF
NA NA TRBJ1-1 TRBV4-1 CASSQDKHYEAFF
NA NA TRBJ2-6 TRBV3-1 CASSRRGHSGANVLTF